One sample yielded the 20 T cell receptor beta chains listed below, sequenced in a study of tumor-infiltrating lymphocytes in oesophageal squamous cell carcinoma. TCRdb re-derived calls from the PCR reads in MiXCR, one entry per CDR3 protein. Here the sample spans more than 10,000 distinct CDR3 sequences, about 55% being singletons. The source material was esophageal tumor tissue. These receptors came from a female donor with esophageal squamous cell carcinoma.

The chain employs TRBV7-3 and TRBJ2-1; the D call may be TRBD1 or TRBD2 (5 bases each). The end of the DNA fits TRBJ2-7 better, so the J call may be wrong. CDR1 is SGHTA, CDR2 FQGTGA, per germline. The CDR3 totals 15 residues. The CDR3 protein is CASSLMPGTGYEQYF. The CDR3 bases are TGTGCCAGCAGCTTAATGCCAGGGACGGGCTACGAGCAGTACTTC.

With respect to this clonotype: This may stem from a read error, because a much larger clone lies one nucleotide away. The genes are TRBV7-2 and TRBJ1-2; D is ambiguous. Judging by the DNA end, TRBJ2-1 fits better; the J call may be wrong. Per germline, CDR1 SGHTA and CDR2 FQGNSA. The CDR3 is 11 amino acids. The CDR3 sequence is CASSLTYEQFF. The CDR3, as DNA: TGTGCCAGCAGCCTCACATACGAGCAGTTCTTC.

The chain joins TRBV6-6 to TRBJ2-1, with 7 bases lining up with TRBD2. CDR1 is MNHNY, CDR2 SVGAGI, per germline (reference sequence). CDR3 length: 17 amino acids. V was clipped by 0 bases and J by 0 bases; unmatched bases: 5. The CDR3 protein is CASSYSPSGISYNEQFF. The CDR3 bases are TGTGCCAGCAGTTACTCGCCTAGCGGCATCTCCTACAATGAGCAGTTCTTC.

This clonotype was recorded at least ten times. The chain carries TRBV19 and TRBJ2-5; TRBD1 matches at 9 bases. Germline-derived CDR1 and CDR2 are LNHDA and SQIVND (reference sequence). The CDR3 consists of 13 residues. V was clipped by 6 bases and J by 5 bases; unmatched bases: 4. CDR3 sequence: CASSKDRGETQYF. The CDR3 DNA reads TGTGCCAGTAGCAAGGACAGGGGTGAGACCCAGTACTTC.

Of note for this clonotype: The junction departs from the called germline gene at one end, perhaps through a read error. The V call is TRBV11-3, the J call TRBJ2-3, with a tentative D call TRBD1 (6 bases). Germline loops: CDR1 SGHNT, CDR2 YENEEA. This CDR3 region has 15 residues. Here the CDR3 reads CASSPGDLDNSPLHF. The CDR3 nucleotides read TGTGCCAGCAGCCCAGGGGACCTGGATAATTCACCCCTCCACTTC.

As concerns this clonotype: Here the CDR3 omits its conserved ending phenylalanine or tryptophan, so a read error is the likely source. The DNA is left out, because the CDR3 cannot be placed on it with certainty; the CDR3 is given as TCRdb lists it. The J gene is TRBJ2-6, the V gene TRBV6-2 or TRBV6-3; the table assigns TRBD1, which was not confirmed against the DNA. The CDR3 contains 18 residues when both ends are counted. CDR1 is MNHEY and CDR2 is SVGEGT in the germline V gene. Here the CDR3 reads CASSNPSGGRNYGYTFGA.

The chain recombines TRBV11-2 with TRBJ2-1; D might be TRBD2 (5 bases). The J call may be in error: the DNA end matches TRBJ2-7 better. Germline values: CDR1 SGHAT, CDR2 FQNNGV. The CDR3 length is 13 residues. CDR3 amino acids: CASSFGPLDEQYF. In DNA, the CDR3 is TGTGCCAGCAGCTTCGGACCACTAGACGAGCAGTACTTC.

The V and J genes are TRBV28 and TRBJ2-3; possibly TRBD2 for D (5 bases). Trimming removed 3 bases from V and 3 bases from J, with 13 bases in between. Germline CDR1 and CDR2: MDHEN and SYDVKM. This CDR3 contains 15 residues. In DNA, the CDR3 is TGTGCCAGCAGTTTCCCTAGCCCTGGAACAGATACGCAGTATTTT. Its translation is CASSFPSPGTDTQYF.

This clonotype has just a few counts. The chain employs TRBV7-2 and TRBJ1-4, with a possible D match to TRBD1 (5 bases). The CDR3 length is 14 residues. V was trimmed by 3 bases and J by 7 bases, leaving 12 bases between them. The V gene's germline CDR1 is SGHTA and CDR2 FQGNSA. Here the CDR3 DNA reads TGTGCCAGCAGCTTGTCGGGGGTTGTTGAAAAACTGTTTTTT. It specifies CASSLSGVVEKLFF.

The chain couples TRBV12-3 or TRBV12-4 to TRBJ1-3; 7 bases are a match to TRBD1. The CDR3 runs 17 residues. Trimming at V came to 0 bases and at J to 0 bases, leaving 5 bases not matched to a gene. The CDR3 coding sequence is TGTGCCAGCAGTTTAGCCCTGACAGGGAACTCTGGAAACACCATATATTTT. This translates into CASSLALTGNSGNTIYF.

Only one count was recorded for this clonotype. Likely a read error: the CDR3 ends without its conserved phenylalanine or tryptophan. No DNA is shown, since the ends of the CDR3 on it are uncertain; the CDR3 is the one TCRdb lists. This chain uses TRBV7-3 with TRBJ2-5; no check of the table's D call, TRBD1, against the DNA was made. Looked up from germline, CDR1 is SGHTA and CDR2 is FQGTGA. The CDR3 has 17 amino acids, counting both end residues. CDR3 amino acids: CASSSGRDPHNEQFFGS.

The chain recombines TRBV7-2 with TRBJ1-1; D call uncertain. The end of the DNA aligns better with TRBJ2-3, so the J call may be wrong. The CDR3 covers 11 residues. Germline assignment: CDR1 SGHTA and CDR2 FQGNSA. The CDR3 loop is CASSRTYTQYF. For the CDR3, the DNA is TGTGCCAGCAGCCGGACCTATACGCAGTATTTT.

With regard to this clonotype: One end of the junction is discordant with germline, which a read error may explain. This chain uses TRBV7-7 with TRBJ2-7; 7 bases are shared with TRBD2. The J call may be faulty, since TRBJ2-5 better matches the DNA end. Germline V gives CDR1 SSHAT, CDR2 FNYEAQ (reference sequence). CDR3 size: 14 residues. CDR3 DNA sequence: TGTGCTAGCAGCGTCGGACTAGTAGAGGAGACCCAGTACTTC. The encoded protein is CASSVGLVEETQYF.

This clonotype was recorded many times. This chain connects TRBV7-2 to TRBJ2-1; 10 nucleotides match TRBD2. The J call may be wrong; the DNA end is better matched by TRBJ2-7. Germline V lookup: CDR1 SGHTA, CDR2 FQGNSA. The CDR3 has 15 amino acids. The CDR3 protein is CASSLNPSGSYEQYF. The CDR3 DNA is TGTGCCAGCAGCTTAAACCCTAGCGGGAGTTACGAGCAGTACTTC.

This clonotype was seen a handful of times. The V and J genes are TRBV7-8 and TRBJ2-5, with a possible D match to TRBD1 (6 bases). The DNA end is more similar to TRBJ2-1, so the J call may be wrong. This CDR3 spans 12 amino acids. CDR1 and CDR2 from the germline V gene are SGHVS and FQNEAQ. Written as DNA, the CDR3 is TGTGCCAGCAGCTTTGCAGGGGATGAGCAGTTCTTC. Its protein is CASSFAGDEQFF.

The chain employs TRBV4-3 and TRBJ2-5, with D tentatively TRBD1 (5 bases). The J call is uncertain, as TRBJ1-2 better fits the DNA end. Germline lookup yields CDR1 LGHNA and CDR2 YSLEER. The CDR3 has 16 residues. This CDR3 is CASSQDRTGRPYGYTF. CDR3 nucleotide sequence: TGCGCCAGCAGCCAAGATCGAACAGGTCGGCCCTATGGCTACACCTTC.

This chain connects TRBV6-6 to TRBJ2-1, with 9 bases lining up with TRBD1. The CDR3 covers 16 residues. After removal of 4 bases from V and 3 bases from J, the junction contained 7 bases not matched to a gene. In germline, CDR1 is MNHNY, CDR2 SVGAGI (reference sequence). In nucleotides, the CDR3 is TGTGCCAGCAGTTTCGGTGGGACAGGGAACTACAATGAGCAGTTCTTC. As protein: CASSFGGTGNYNEQFF.

This clonotype was detected ten times or more. One junction end disagrees with the germline gene, perhaps due to a read error. The chain recombines TRBV11-3 with TRBJ2-1; TRBD2 matches at 11 bases. CDR1 is SGHNT, CDR2 YENEEA, per germline. This CDR3 contains 15 residues. The CDR3 DNA sequence: TGTGCCAGCAGTTTAGGGACTAGCGGCTTGGATGAGCAGTTCTTC. It codes for CASSLGTSGLDEQFF.

The CDR3 DNA sequence: TGTGCCAGCAGCTTGAGACAGGCTCTCAAGGGCTACACCTTC. This encodes CASSLRQALKGYTF. The rearrangement uses TRBV7-6 and TRBJ1-2, with D possibly matching TRBD1 (6 bases). This CDR3 has 14 residues. Trimming took 3 bases from V and 8 from J, leaving 16 bases between them. Per the germline V gene, CDR1 is SGHVS and CDR2 is FNYEAQ.

In regard to this clonotype: Compared with germline, one end of the junction differs, possibly owing to a read error. V and J are TRBV7-8 and TRBJ2-7; unclear D gene. Looked up from germline, CDR1 is SGHVS and CDR2 is FQNEAQ. This CDR3 region has 12 residues. DNA for the CDR3: TGTGCCAGCAGCTTTAATAATTCACCCCTCCACTTC. It specifies CASSFNNSPLHF.